These T cell receptor beta chains were read from a single sample in a study of metastatic and nonmetastatic thyroid tumors. TCRdb re-analyzed the PCR reads through MiXCR. The sample shows roughly 4,000 clones, roughly 35% of them seen only once. Sequencing used tumor tissue. These receptors originate from a male donor with papillary thyroid cancer or a benign thyroid nodule (not recorded which). Some clones in this sample may be carry-over from other donors' samples. CDR3s include the opening cysteine and the closing phenylalanine or tryptophan.

cdr3_aa: CSARSGRDSPLHF
v_call: TRBV20-1
j_call: TRBJ1-6

cdr3_aa: CASSFGLAGRNEQFF
v_call: TRBV12-3/TRBV12-4
j_call: TRBJ2-1

cdr3_aa: CASRGQGYTGELFF
v_call: TRBV5-1
j_call: TRBJ2-2

cdr3_aa: CASSLGFGGSYEQYF
v_call: TRBV11-2
j_call: TRBJ2-7

cdr3_aa: CASNTNNQETQYF
v_call: TRBV28
j_call: TRBJ2-5

cdr3_aa: CASSQGFQRSTYNEQFF
v_call: TRBV4-2
j_call: TRBJ2-1

cdr3_aa: CASSWGRDTQYF
v_call: TRBV6-5
j_call: TRBJ2-3

cdr3_aa: CASSLTGGANTGELFF
v_call: TRBV27
j_call: TRBJ2-2

cdr3_aa: CAWINRATEAFF
v_call: TRBV30
j_call: TRBJ1-1

cdr3_aa: CASSVWQGAGQPQHF
v_call: TRBV9
j_call: TRBJ1-5

cdr3_aa: CASSPSTAGELFF
v_call: TRBV19
j_call: TRBJ2-2

cdr3_aa: CASSFRGPGTF
v_call: TRBV6-9
j_call: TRBJ1-2

cdr3_aa: CASSFNRDNEQFF
v_call: TRBV5-1
j_call: TRBJ2-1

cdr3_aa: CASSLDRPNYTF
v_call: TRBV7-9
j_call: TRBJ1-2

cdr3_aa: CASSTTVSGANVLTF
v_call: TRBV19
j_call: TRBJ2-6

cdr3_aa: CASSSLAGGTNEQFF
v_call: TRBV11-1
j_call: TRBJ2-1

cdr3_aa: CASSNLISPGAYNEQFF
v_call: TRBV11-2
j_call: TRBJ2-1

cdr3_aa: CSASPGDQPQHF
v_call: TRBV20-1
j_call: TRBJ1-5

cdr3_aa: CSARSLDTIYF
v_call: TRBV20-1
j_call: TRBJ1-3

cdr3_aa: CASSPPWDNSPLHF
v_call: TRBV18
j_call: TRBJ1-6

cdr3_aa: CASRLGQGNTGELFF
v_call: TRBV27
j_call: TRBJ2-2

cdr3_aa: CASMRRSGGPEAEQYF
v_call: TRBV6-4
j_call: TRBJ2-7

cdr3_aa: CASPGQGAVREGGEQYF
v_call: TRBV6-1
j_call: TRBJ2-7

cdr3_aa: CASTQGTEAFF
v_call: TRBV6-2/TRBV6-3
j_call: TRBJ1-1

cdr3_aa: CASSPSVSDTQYF
v_call: TRBV18
j_call: TRBJ2-3

cdr3_aa: CASISKDRVHEQYF
v_call: TRBV7-3
j_call: TRBJ2-7

cdr3_aa: CASSYLGVTYEQYF
v_call: TRBV6-5
j_call: TRBJ2-7

cdr3_aa: CASSSGVSGANVLTF
v_call: TRBV7-2
j_call: TRBJ2-6

cdr3_aa: CASSAGTGAYEQYF
v_call: TRBV6-1
j_call: TRBJ2-7